The 31 T cell receptor beta chains below come from one sample, sequenced in a study of blood T cell repertoires in COVID-19. Assay used: immunoSEQ multiplex PCR; TCRdb lists only in-frame clones, some missing. Here the sample spans more than 110,000 clones, approximately 90% being singletons. Material: peripheral blood. These receptors all stem from a man between 60 and 70 years old with active or convalescent COVID-19.

This chain uses TRBV5-6 with TRBJ2-1; weak D call: TRBD2 (7 bases). Germline V lookup: CDR1 SGHDT, CDR2 YYEEEE. This CDR3 comprises 17 residues. The V end lost 4 bases, the J end lost 2 bases, and 19 bases lay between the germline ends. CDR3 bases: TGTGCCAGCAGCCCCCGGCTACGGGGGGCAACCTACAATGAGCAGTTCTTC. This codes for CASSPRLRGATYNEQFF. The variable domain in full, with the rest retrieved from reference TRBV5-6 and TRBJ2-1, is DAGVTQSPTHLIKTRGQQVTLRCSPKSGHDTVSWYQQALGQGPQFIFQYYEEEERQRGNFPDRFSGHQFPNYSSELNVNALLLGDSALYLCASSPRLRGATYNEQFFGPGTRLTVL.

This chain uses TRBV28 with TRBJ1-5; 10 bases are shared with TRBD1. This CDR3 region has 12 residues. V shed 4 bases, J shed 15 bases, and the junction held 6 bases outside the gene matches. Germline loops: CDR1 MDHEN, CDR2 SYDVKM. CDR3 protein: CASSSSGQGGHF. DNA of the CDR3: TGTGCCAGCAGTTCCTCCGGACAGGGGGGGCATTTT. Using reference TRBV28 and TRBJ1-5 for the parts outside the CDR3, the full variable domain is DVKVTQSSRYLVKRTGEKVFLECVQDMDHENMFWYRQDPGLGLRLIYFSYDVKMKEKGDIPEGYSVSREKKERFSLILESASTNQTSMYLCASSSSGQGGHFGDGTRLSIL.

This clone is a singleton in its sample. This sequence joins TRBV10-3 and TRBJ1-1, with D perhaps matching TRBD1 (6 bases). The CDR3 sequence is 15 residues long. Germline-derived CDR1 and CDR2 are ENHRY and SYGVKD. With 5 bases removed from V and 5 bases from J, the gap between germline ends came to 18 bases. CDR3 nucleotides: TGTGCCATCAGTAGAACAGGGTACGGTGAGACTGAAGCTTTCTTT. Its translation: CAISRTGYGETEAFF.

The chain carries TRBV4-1 and TRBJ2-1; no definite D call. Germline V gene data show CDR1 as MGHRA and CDR2 as YSYEKL. CDR3 length: 17 amino acids. The V and J ends lost 0 bases and 8 bases respectively, with 20 bases between them. CDR3 sequence: CASSQDKSLSLMDEQFF. As DNA, the CDR3 is TGCGCCAGCAGCCAAGATAAGAGTCTGAGCCTTATGGATGAGCAGTTCTTC.

The V and J genes are TRBV2 and TRBJ2-1; TRBD2 matches at 10 bases. This CDR3 contains 15 residues. V dropped 11 bases and J dropped 4; count of bases not matched to a gene: 11. Per germline, CDR1 SNHLY and CDR2 FYNNEI. CDR3 residues: CASRIRTSGYNEQFF. In nucleotides, the CDR3 is TGTGCCTCACGGATCCGGACTAGCGGTTACAATGAGCAGTTCTTC.

This chain connects TRBV9 to TRBJ1-5; D uncertain. V lost 0 bases, J lost 2 bases, and 9 bases lay in between. This CDR3 contains 15 residues. In germline, CDR1 is SGDLS, CDR2 YYNGEE. This CDR3 is CASSVGRAGNQPQHF. CDR3 sequence (DNA): TGTGCCAGCAGCGTAGGCAGAGCGGGCAATCAGCCCCAGCATTTT.

This sequence joins TRBV7-8 and TRBJ2-5, with D unclear. This CDR3 is built from 14 residues. Trimming removed 5 bases at V and 7 bases at J, with 17 bases between. CDR1 and CDR2 (germline): SGHVS, FQNEAQ. The CDR3 sequence: CASSPLVIIGTQYF. The CDR3 DNA reads as TGTGCCAGCAGCCCCCTGGTGATAATCGGGACCCAGTACTTC.

This clone was observed a single time. This chain joins TRBV7-9 and TRBJ1-6; TRBD1 might be the D (5 bases). V was shortened by 5 bases and J by 10 bases, with 18 bases between the two germline ends. CDR1 and CDR2 from the germline V gene are SEHNR and FQNEAQ (reference sequence). CDR3 length: 15 amino acids. In DNA, the CDR3 is TGTGCCAGCAGCCTGGTGGGAGGGGTTGGATCACCCCTCCACTTT. Its translation: CASSLVGGVGSPLHF.

The V call is TRBV9, the J call TRBJ2-3, with D possibly being TRBD2 (6 bases). Germline V gene data show CDR1 as SGDLS and CDR2 as YYNGEE. The CDR3 runs 14 residues. V was cut by 4 bases and J by 6 bases, with 15 bases left in between. CDR3 amino acids: CASSQAGGPDTQYF. The CDR3 region has the DNA TGTGCCAGCAGCCAGGCTGGAGGGCCTGATACGCAGTATTTT.

The chain joins TRBV27 to TRBJ2-3; TRBD2 matches 12 bases. In germline, CDR1 is MNHEY, CDR2 SMNVEV (reference sequence). The length of the CDR3 is 14 residues. V gave up 6 bases and J gave up 4 bases; unmatched junction bases: 2. CDR3 residues: CASSRLAGADTQYF. CDR3 nucleotide sequence: TGTGCCAGCAGCAGACTAGCGGGGGCAGATACGCAGTATTTT.

The chain is built from TRBV15 and TRBJ1-1; D remains ambiguous. The V gene's germline CDR1 is LNHNV and CDR2 YYDKDF (reference sequence). This CDR3 has 14 amino acids. With 1 base removed from V and 6 bases from J, the gap between germline ends came to 12 bases. The CDR3, as DNA: TGTGCCACCAGCAGAGGCTACTCGGGATCTGAAGCTTTCTTT. Translating gives CATSRGYSGSEAFF. The complete variable domain, with remaining parts taken from reference TRBV15 and TRBJ1-1, reads DAMVIQNPRYQVTQFGKPVTLSCSQTLNHNVMYWYQQKSSQAPKLLFHYYDKDFNNEADTPDNFQSRRPNTSFCFLDIRSPGLGDTAMYLCATSRGYSGSEAFFGQGTRLTVV.

The chain carries TRBV27 and TRBJ1-5; 7 bases fit TRBD1. The V and J ends lost 4 bases and 6 bases, in that order; junction bases with no gene match: 9. This CDR3 has 15 amino acids. The germline V gene has CDR1 MNHEY and CDR2 SMNVEV (reference sequence). The CDR3 nucleotides are TGTGCCAGCAGTTCGTCTCGTGGACAGGTTCAGCCCCAGCATTTT. The encoded protein is CASSSSRGQVQPQHF.

The V and J genes are TRBV7-8 and TRBJ2-3, with TRBD2 identical over 8 bases. Germline CDR1 is SGHVS and CDR2 is FQNEAQ. The CDR3 covers 14 residues. V gave up 2 bases and J gave up 3 bases; unmatched junction bases: 1. The DNA of the CDR3 is TGTGCCAGCAGCTTACGGGAGGGAACAGATACGCAGTATTTT. Protein: CASSLREGTDTQYF.

The chain is built from TRBV30 and TRBJ2-7; D may be TRBD1 (6 bases). The CDR3 consists of 16 residues. The ends were cut back, 1 base at V and 0 bases at J, with 16 bases in the middle. From germline, CDR1 is GTSNPN and CDR2 SVGIG (reference sequence). The CDR3 coding sequence is TGTGCCTGGAGTGGTTTTGGGGGCGGTAGCTCCTACGAGCAGTACTTC. Its protein is CAWSGFGGGSSYEQYF.

V gene TRBV6-5 combines with J gene TRBJ1-1; unclear D gene. The CDR3 loop spans 14 amino acids. Trimming left V 1 base short and J 1 base short, with 7 bases between. Germline assignment: CDR1 MNHEY and CDR2 SVGAGI. The CDR3 spells CASSYFTGNTEAFF. In DNA form, the CDR3 reads TGTGCCAGCAGTTACTTTACGGGGAACACTGAAGCTTTCTTT.

V is TRBV6-5 and J is TRBJ1-1; 8 bases align to TRBD1. J was trimmed by 5 bases and V by 8 bases; bases with no gene match: 13. This CDR3 has 15 residues. Germline lookup yields CDR1 MNHEY and CDR2 SVGAGI. This CDR3 reads CASGPLTGALTEAFF. CDR3 sequence (DNA): TGTGCCAGCGGCCCCTTGACAGGGGCATTAACTGAAGCTTTCTTT.

The chain is built from TRBV28 and TRBJ2-5; 8 nucleotides match TRBD2. J lost 7 bases, V lost 7 bases, and 8 bases had no gene match. Germline V CDR1 and CDR2: MDHEN, SYDVKM. The CDR3 has 13 residues. The DNA of the CDR3 is TGTGCCAGCACTCCTGCGAGCGGGGGGACCCAGTACTTC. This codes for CASTPASGGTQYF.

This clone was seen only once. The rearrangement joins TRBV2 to TRBJ2-7; 11 bases match TRBD1. The CDR3 is made up of 13 amino acids. The germline gives CDR1 SNHLY, CDR2 FYNNEI. V lost 7 bases, J lost 6 bases, and 5 bases stayed unmatched. CDR3 region: CASKEGTGGEQYF. The DNA for the CDR3 is TGTGCCAGCAAAGAAGGGACAGGGGGCGAGCAGTACTTC.

The chain carries TRBV6-5 and TRBJ2-7; the D gene is possibly TRBD1 (5 bases). There are 13 residues in the CDR3. V lost 10 bases to trimming and J lost 6 bases, with 19 bases between them. Germline CDR1 is MNHEY and CDR2 is SVGAGI. Here the CDR3 reads CATLNRIHGEQYF. Written as DNA, the CDR3 is TGTGCCACCCTAAACAGGATTCATGGCGAGCAGTACTTC.

The V call is TRBV18, the J call TRBJ2-1, with TRBD1 matching over 7 bases. Trimming cost V 5 bases and J 15 bases; bases outside gene matches: 10. Per the germline V gene, CDR1 is KGHSH and CDR2 is LQKENI. The CDR3 consists of 12 residues. This CDR3 reads CASSSKGALGFF. The CDR3 DNA is TGTGCCAGCTCATCCAAGGGGGCCCTCGGGTTCTTC.

The chain has TRBV24-1 and TRBJ1-1; D possibly corresponds to TRBD1 (5 bases). Trimming shortened V by 2 bases and J by 8 bases, and 17 bases separated the two germline ends. Germline-derived CDR1 and CDR2 are KGHDR and SFDVKD. CDR3 length equals 15 residues. The CDR3 region has the DNA TGTGCCACCAGTGATTCCACGTCGGGGGGATTAGAAGCTTTCTTT. Protein: CATSDSTSGGLEAFF.

The V gene is TRBV4-3, the J gene TRBJ2-1, with 7 bases aligning to TRBD2. Germline V gene lookup returns CDR1 LGHNA and CDR2 YSLEER. There are 15 residues in the CDR3. The V and J ends lost 1 base and 7 bases, in that order; junction bases with no gene match: 7. The CDR3, as DNA: TGCGCCAGCAGCCAAGTAGGCGGGAGTACTAATGAGCAGTTCTTC. Its protein product is CASSQVGGSTNEQFF.

This clone was seen a few times. The chain has TRBV4-3 and TRBJ1-4, with D maybe TRBD1 (6 bases). The CDR3 contains 14 residues. V lost 9 bases and J lost 6, with 17 bases in between. Germline CDR1 LGHNA, CDR2 YSLEER. CDR3 in DNA: TGCGCCAGTCGAAACCTCGGGACATATGAAAAACTGTTTTTT. Protein: CASRNLGTYEKLFF.

DNA for the CDR3: TGTGCCAGCAGTTTACGCAGGAACACTGAAGCTTTCTTT. This sequence encodes CASSLRRNTEAFF. V and J are TRBV27 and TRBJ1-1; D remains unclear. The CDR3 extends over 13 amino acids. Trimming shortened V by 2 bases and J by 1 base, and 5 bases separated the two germline ends. Germline CDR1 and CDR2: MNHEY and SMNVEV (reference sequence).

This chain connects TRBV5-1 to TRBJ2-7; D perhaps matches TRBD1 (6 bases). Trimming cost V 3 bases and J 7 bases, with 11 bases left between them. The germline gives CDR1 SGHRS, CDR2 YFSETQ. The CDR3 extends over 12 amino acids. Here the CDR3 DNA reads TGCGCCAGCAGCTCAGGGGTGGGGGAGCAGTACTTC. This sequence encodes CASSSGVGEQYF.

V usage is TRBV7-9 and J usage is TRBJ1-3; D is ambiguous. There are 14 residues in the CDR3. Trimming stripped 1 base from V and 3 bases from J, with 7 bases between. Germline CDR1 is SEHNR and CDR2 is FQNEAQ (reference sequence). CDR3: CASSLGEVGNTIYF. The DNA for the CDR3 is TGTGCCAGCAGCTTAGGGGAGGTTGGAAACACCATATATTTT.

The rearrangement joins TRBV28 to TRBJ2-7; TRBD1 matches at 7 bases. V dropped 5 bases and J dropped 5; count of bases not matched to a gene: 9. Germline assignment: CDR1 MDHEN and CDR2 SYDVKM. The CDR3 length is 14 residues. CDR3 residues: CASSQPDRVHEQYF. The CDR3 DNA reads as TGTGCCAGCAGTCAACCCGACAGGGTCCACGAGCAGTACTTC.

The chain has TRBV19 and TRBJ1-4, with 7 bases fitting TRBD1. The CDR3 is made up of 15 amino acids. Germline V gives CDR1 LNHDA, CDR2 SQIVND (reference sequence). The J segment lost 3 bases and the V segment lost 5 bases, leaving 6 bases of the junction unmatched. CDR3 DNA sequence: TGTGCCAGTAGTCCCCCGGGACAGTCTAATGAAAAACTGTTTTTT. Encoded protein: CASSPPGQSNEKLFF.

The chain is built from TRBV3-1 (or the pseudogene TRBV3-2) and TRBJ2-2; D call uncertain. Germline V gives CDR1 LGHDT, CDR2 YNNKEL (reference sequence). The CDR3 covers 12 residues. The V end was cut by 4 bases, the J end by 11 bases, with 11 bases between. Written as DNA, the CDR3 is TGTGCCAGCAGCCGGCAAGAGGTTGAGCTGTTTTTT. Translating it yields CASSRQEVELFF.

The DNA of the CDR3 is TGTGCCAGCAGGAGGACAGGGTCCACTGAAGCTTTCTTT. Protein sequence: CASRRTGSTEAFF. The genes are TRBV12-3 or TRBV12-4 and TRBJ1-1; TRBD1 matches at 8 bases. Trimming cost V 6 bases and J 4 bases; bases outside gene matches: 4. This CDR3 has 13 amino acids.

J is TRBJ2-1 and V is TRBV7-2; D possibly corresponds to TRBD2 (5 bases). CDR1 and CDR2 (germline): SGHTA, FQGNSA. CDR3 length: 16 amino acids. V lost 7 bases, J lost 0 bases, and 16 bases lay in between. CDR3 protein: CASTPPGVSSYNEQFF. In DNA form, the CDR3 reads TGTGCCAGCACCCCCCCCGGGGTAAGCTCCTACAATGAGCAGTTCTTC. Full variable domain (rest looked up from reference TRBV7-2 and TRBJ2-1): GAGVSQSPSNKVTEKGKDVELRCDPISGHTALYWYRQSLGQGLEFLIYFQGNSAPDKSGLPSDRFSAERTGGSVSTLTIQRTQQEDSAVYLCASTPPGVSSYNEQFFGPGTRLTVL.